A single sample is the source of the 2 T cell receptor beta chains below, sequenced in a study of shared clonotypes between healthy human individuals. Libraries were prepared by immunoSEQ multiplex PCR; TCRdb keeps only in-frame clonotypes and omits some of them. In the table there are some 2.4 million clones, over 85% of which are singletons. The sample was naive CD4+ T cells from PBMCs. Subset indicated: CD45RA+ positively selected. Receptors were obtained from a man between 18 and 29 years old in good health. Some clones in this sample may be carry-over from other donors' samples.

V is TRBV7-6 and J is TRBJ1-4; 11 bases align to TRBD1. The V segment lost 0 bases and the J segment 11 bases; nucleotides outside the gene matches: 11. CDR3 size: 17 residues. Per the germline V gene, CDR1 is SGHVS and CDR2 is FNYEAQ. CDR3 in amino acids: CASSLARTGGKNGKLFF. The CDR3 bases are TGTGCCAGCAGCTTAGCTAGGACAGGGGGCAAAAATGGGAAACTGTTTTTT.

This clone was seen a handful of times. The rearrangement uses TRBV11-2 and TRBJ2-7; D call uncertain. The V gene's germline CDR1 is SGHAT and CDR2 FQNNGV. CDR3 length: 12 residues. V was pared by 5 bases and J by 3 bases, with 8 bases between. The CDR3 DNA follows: TGTGCCAGCAGCCTCGCCTACTACGAGCAGTACTTC. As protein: CASSLAYYEQYF.